This T cell receptor beta chain derives from a study of glioma-infiltrating T cells after dendritic cell vaccination. TCRdb's table, derived via immunoSEQ multiplex PCR, lists solely in-frame clones and lacks some. The sample has under 100,000 clones, more than 75% seen once. The CDR3 has 16 residues. V lost 2 bases to trimming and J lost 4 bases; unmatched junction nucleotides: 12. The germline gives CDR1 SGHRS, CDR2 YFSETQ. The sequence was obtained from a human donor with glioblastoma. J is TRBJ2-7 and V is TRBV5-1; 7 nucleotides match TRBD2. Source: blood, taken before dendritic cell vaccination. The CDR3 region is CASSFRPQGRAYEQYF. For the CDR3, the DNA is TGCGCCAGCAGCTTCCGACCGCAAGGGAGGGCTTACGAGCAGTACTTC.